This T cell receptor beta chain came from a study of CD8 T cells in Susac syndrome (dated by TCRdb to the late 2010s). Background for the entire study: Among the sequenced Susac syndrome patients, about six had clinically active disease and eight or nine were in clinical remission. At the time of blood withdrawal, Susac syndrome patients were either therapy-naive, taking corticosteroids (with some also receiving IVIg), or on IVIg alone. The study used repertoire sequencing to test whether antigen drove CD8+ T cell activation and differentiation in Susac syndrome.

Paper-wide results and their limitations: The number of individuals in the TCR sequencing and HLA analysis was recognized as being relatively small. The CD4+ T cell repertoire of patients with Susac syndrome showed no detectable clonal expansion.

The germline V gene (reference sequence) supplies CDR1 GTSNPN and CDR2 SVGIG. Relative to germline, V is 3 bases shorter and J is 4 bases shorter, with 9 bases between their ends. Inclusive of the bounding cysteine and phenylalanine, the CDR3 is 12 residues long. Kept here is only the CDR3 DNA, which spans 36 bases and is read in frame from base 1. Regarding this clonotype: No antigen is known for it. One base away there is no much larger clone; base qualities are not given.

RNA was extracted with the RNeasy kit and roughly 0.45 to 1 ug was reverse transcribed using random hexamers. The immunoSEQ multiplex PCR assay, which covers 54 Vbeta and 13 Jbeta segments, was used to amplify TCR beta CDR3 regions. PCR amplification bias was corrected using a synthetic template baseline for primer optimization and computational correction. On the authors' methods: Reads were annotated to V, D and J genes according to IMGT and were analyzed with immunoSEQ Analyzer, with only productive sequences retained. Clonality was computed as one minus Shannon entropy normalized by log2 of the number of productive unique sequences. For each patient and control, public and private clones were evaluated among the 100 most prevalent clones. Susac-specific clones were defined as absent from healthy and MS cohorts, over a thousand published viral clones and other ImmuneACCESS disease sequences. Through fastp at Q25 and MiXCR, TCRdb rebuilt clones from the public reads, retaining in-frame beta chains. Each entry is one CDR3 protein sequence, shown with its most common DNA and genes. These V and J calls rely on TCRdb rather than the paper's analysis. For this sample there are about 140,000 distinct CDR3 sequences; 85% to 95% appear just once. The ten largest clones add up to roughly 0.14% of the sample.

High-throughput TCR beta sequencing profiled peripheral blood CD8+ and CD4+ T cells from healthy donors, Susac syndrome patients and multiple sclerosis patients. Recently defined diagnostic criteria for definite or probable disease were met by the Susac syndrome patients. Bulk CD8+ and CD4+ T cells were purified by magnetic negative isolation, while CD8+ TEMRA cells were enriched using FACS. Blood was collected in EDTA tubes and processed within 24 hours, with PBMCs isolated through density gradient centrifugation. PBMCs intended for TCR sequencing were cryopreserved in liquid nitrogen and were subsequently thawed in a 37 degrees C water bath. The sorted or isolated CD4+, CD8+ and CD8+ TEMRA cells reached a purity of at least 90%.

The specimen was CD4+ T cells from PBMCs. This TCR came from a human donor with Susac syndrome. The sequence links TRBV30 to TRBJ1-2; perhaps TRBD1 is the D gene, with 6 bases matching. The CDR3 region reads CAWRPDSYGYTF. The DNA sequence is as follows: TGTGCCTGGAGGCCGGACAGCTATGGCTACACCTTC.